A single sample gave rise to the 11 T cell receptor beta chains below, sequenced in a study of blood T cells in healthy people across ages. For the second PCR, which ran for 7 to 11 cycles, a sample-barcoded 5' primer and a J-beta primer mix were used. TCRdb passed the 5' RACE reads through MiXCR, listing each CDR3 protein once. The sample consists of about 1.8 million distinct CDR3 sequences, approximately 50% of them appearing once. The sequencing sample was made of blood. The receptors derive from a woman in her thirties or forties in good health.

This clonotype was counted a few times. J is TRBJ2-7 and V is TRBV12-3 or TRBV12-4, with D unresolved. V lost 1 base, J lost 1 base, and 14 bases lay in between. This CDR3 has 16 amino acids. The CDR3: CASSLGQPDSSYEQYF. The CDR3 DNA follows: TGTGCCAGCAGTTTAGGGCAGCCAGATTCTTCCTACGAGCAGTACTTC.

To note about this clonotype: The junction departs from germline at one end; a sequencing error may be responsible. The rearrangement uses TRBV20-1 and TRBJ2-3; 13 bases fit TRBD2. The CDR3 runs 18 residues. Germline V CDR1 and CDR2: DFQATT, SNEGSKA (reference sequence). This CDR3 is CSARKAPGTSGVTDAQYF. DNA for the CDR3: TGCAGTGCTAGAAAAGCCCCCGGGACTAGCGGGGTCACAGATGCGCAGTATTTT.

This clonotype was counted once. The chain is built from TRBV29-1 and TRBJ2-3; no firm D call. Looked up from germline, CDR1 is SQVTM and CDR2 is ANQGSEA. The ends were cut back, 5 bases at V and 4 bases at J, with 31 bases in the middle. There are 19 residues in the CDR3. CDR3 nucleotides: TGCAGCGTTTCCTTTTTACAGAGCTACAAACCACCTGGCGCAGATACGCAGTATTTT. It codes for CSVSFLQSYKPPGADTQYF.

This clonotype has only a few counts. In nucleotides, the CDR3 is TGTGCCAGCAGTTTAGGGACCCTTCTTATCCGGGCCAAAAACATTCAGTACTTC. It specifies CASSLGTLLIRAKNIQYF. This chain connects TRBV28 to TRBJ2-4; D possibly uses TRBD1 or TRBD2 (5 bases each). The CDR3 has 18 residues. Germline CDR1 is MDHEN and CDR2 is SYDVKM. Trimming cost V 2 bases and J 1 base, with 18 bases left between them.

In its sample, this clonotype was seen a few times. The chain recombines TRBV10-3 with TRBJ2-3; 8 bases map to TRBD2. This CDR3 comprises 16 residues. Trimming cost V 7 bases and J 2 bases; bases outside gene matches: 11. Looked up from germline, CDR1 is ENHRY and CDR2 is SYGVKD. CDR3 sequence reads: CAIKGERGRNTDTQYF. For the CDR3, the DNA is TGTGCCATCAAGGGCGAGCGGGGGCGGAACACAGATACGCAGTATTTT.

J is TRBJ1-5 and V is TRBV4-3, with D uncertain. Germline assignment: CDR1 LGHNA and CDR2 YSLEER. The CDR3 consists of 15 residues. V lost 2 bases and J lost 5, with 13 bases in between. The CDR3 is CASSQNWGGDQPQHF. CDR3 DNA sequence: TGCGCCAGCAGCCAAAACTGGGGTGGGGATCAGCCCCAGCATTTT.

The CDR3 sequence: CASSQELGGGRYGYTF. The DNA for the CDR3 is TGCGCCAGCAGCCAAGAATTAGGGGGCGGGAGGTATGGCTACACCTTC. The chain uses TRBV4-3 and TRBJ1-2; 7 positions agree with TRBD1. Germline V gene sequence: CDR1 LGHNA, CDR2 YSLEER. The CDR3 runs 16 residues. Trimming at V came to 0 bases and at J to 5 bases, leaving 9 bases not matched to a gene.

The rearrangement links TRBV7-2 to TRBJ1-6; D remains unclear. CDR3 length equals 16 residues. With 1 base removed from V and 2 bases from J, the gap between germline ends came to 9 bases. Germline lookup yields CDR1 SGHTA and CDR2 FQGNSA. The CDR3 here is CASSLGGPAYNSPLHF. The CDR3 bases are TGTGCCAGCAGCTTAGGCGGACCGGCCTATAATTCACCCCTCCACTTT.

The V call is TRBV28, the J call TRBJ2-3, with D unclear. The CDR3 sequence is 14 residues long. Germline lookup yields CDR1 MDHEN and CDR2 SYDVKM. Trimming shortened V by 2 bases and J by 6 bases, and 12 bases separated the two germline ends. CDR3 DNA: TGTGCCAGCAGTTTACTTAGTTGGTTCGATACGCAGTATTTT. It is translated as CASSLLSWFDTQYF.

This clonotype was detected only a few times. The rearrangement joins TRBV15 to TRBJ2-5; D possibly corresponds to TRBD1 (6 bases). The DNA end lines up better with TRBJ2-7; the J call may be wrong. Germline-derived CDR1 and CDR2 are LNHNV and YYDKDF (reference sequence). CDR3 length: 13 amino acids. DNA of the CDR3: TGTGCCACCAGCAGAGGTCGACAGGACGAGCAGTACTTC. It yields the protein CATSRGRQDEQYF.

This clonotype was picked up a small number of times. The rearrangement joins TRBV20-1 to TRBJ2-7; TRBD2 might be the D (6 bases). CDR1 is DFQATT and CDR2 is SNEGSKA in the germline V gene (reference sequence). Deletions cut 1 base from V and 0 bases from J, with 10 bases between. The CDR3 spans 14 residues. The CDR3 here is CSARAGGNSYEQYF. CDR3 in DNA: TGCAGTGCTAGAGCTGGAGGGAACTCCTACGAGCAGTACTTC.